What follows are 27 T cell receptor beta chains derived from one specimen sequenced in a study of identical twins. MiXCR, applied by TCRdb to the 5' RACE reads, yields one record per CDR3 protein. The table records roughly 350,000 distinct CDR3 sequences, approximately 8.7% of them present only once. Sequenced: naive T cells sorted from blood. The source is a woman aged 45-65 years in good health.

This clonotype was detected a few times. This chain links TRBV3-1 with TRBJ2-7; 7 positions match TRBD1. The CDR3 is 17 residues long. The junction had 11 bases not matched to a gene; V was cut back by 0 bases and J by 3 bases. Germline V gives CDR1 LGHDT, CDR2 YNNKEL (reference sequence). The CDR3: CASSQDLGQSEFYEQYF. In nucleotides, the CDR3 is TGTGCCAGCAGCCAAGATTTGGGACAGTCGGAGTTCTACGAGCAGTACTTC.

The chain employs TRBV7-8 and TRBJ2-3; unclear D gene. The CDR3 has 16 amino acids. The V gene's germline CDR1 is SGHVS and CDR2 FQNEAQ. V shed 3 bases and J shed 0 bases, with 13 bases lying between them. CDR3 protein: CASSFSVLPSTDTQYF. The CDR3 DNA reads as TGTGCCAGCAGCTTTTCGGTGCTCCCTAGCACAGATACGCAGTATTTT.

This clonotype was detected ten times or more. The rearrangement uses TRBV5-1 and TRBJ1-5; D remains unclear. Germline V gene lookup returns CDR1 SGHRS and CDR2 YFSETQ. The CDR3 contains 15 residues. V was clipped by 0 bases and J by 0 bases, with 7 bases between them. CDR3 loop: CASSLGPYSNQPQHF. CDR3 bases: TGCGCCAGCAGCTTGGGGCCTTATAGCAATCAGCCCCAGCATTTT.

This clonotype was detected a few times. This chain connects TRBV27 to TRBJ1-1; possible D gene TRBD1, 6 bases. The CDR3 spans 13 residues. Germline V CDR1 and CDR2: MNHEY, SMNVEV (reference sequence). V lost 4 bases and J lost 4, with 10 bases in between. CDR3 residues: CASSSTGFTEAFF. In nucleotides, the CDR3 is TGTGCCAGCAGTTCGACAGGATTCACTGAAGCTTTCTTT.

This chain links TRBV6-1 with TRBJ2-7; possibly TRBD1 or TRBD2 for D (5 bases each). The CDR3 runs 13 residues. Looked up from germline, CDR1 is MNHNS and CDR2 is SASEGT. Between the trimmed V and J ends, which lost 6 bases and 7 bases, there was a span of 16 bases. In DNA, the CDR3 is TGTGCCAGCAGCCGGGACGGTAGTATGGAGCAGTACGTC. Residues: CASSRDGSMEQYV.

The genes are TRBV18 and TRBJ2-3; 7 bases fit TRBD1. After removal of 1 base from V and 3 bases from J, the junction contained 7 bases not matched to a gene. CDR1 and CDR2 from the germline V gene are KGHSH and LQKENI. The CDR3 length is 16 residues. CDR3 residues: CASSPRTGVGTDTQYF. CDR3 bases: TGTGCCAGCTCACCACGAACAGGGGTTGGTACAGATACGCAGTATTTT.

The gene calls are TRBV20-1 and TRBJ2-1; 8 bases match TRBD2. This CDR3 region has 14 residues. The V gene end was trimmed by 5 bases and the J gene end by 5 bases; junction bases not matched to a gene: 8. Germline-derived CDR1 and CDR2 are DFQATT and SNEGSKA (reference sequence). In DNA form, the CDR3 reads TGCAGTGCTTGGAGGCTAGCGGGTAACAATGAGCAGTTCTTC. Protein product: CSAWRLAGNNEQFF.

This chain links TRBV12-3 or TRBV12-4 with TRBJ2-3, with 7 bases lining up with TRBD1. After removal of 7 bases from V and 3 bases from J, the junction contained 13 bases not matched to a gene. The CDR3 is made up of 16 amino acids. This chain's CDR3 is CASTGGRGRLTDTQYF. The CDR3 nucleotides read TGTGCCAGCACCGGCGGAAGGGGGCGCTTAACAGATACGCAGTATTTT.

The chain couples TRBV12-3 or TRBV12-4 to TRBJ1-5; no definite D call. Trimming pared 8 bases from V and 7 bases from J, leaving 12 bases between. This CDR3 has 12 amino acids. CDR3 residues: CASWQVGQPQHF. The CDR3 region has the DNA TGTGCCAGCTGGCAGGTTGGACAGCCCCAGCATTTT.

The chain couples TRBV5-1 to TRBJ2-3; the D is unclear. V was pared by 0 bases and J by 2 bases, with 10 bases between. The germline V gene has CDR1 SGHRS and CDR2 YFSETQ. The CDR3 totals 15 residues. CDR3 coding DNA: TGCGCCAGCAGCTTGGGTAGGAGCCCCACAGATACGCAGTATTTT. Protein: CASSLGRSPTDTQYF.

The rearrangement links TRBV11-2 to TRBJ2-5, with no clear D. The CDR3 contains 14 residues. Germline CDR1 reads SGHAT; CDR2 reads FQNNGV. The V end lost 5 bases, the J end lost 1 base, and 11 bases lay between the germline ends. The CDR3 nucleotides read TGTGCCAGCAGCACCCCGTTGGGCCAAGAGACCCAGTACTTC. Translating gives CASSTPLGQETQYF.

This sequence joins TRBV6-5 and TRBJ2-7; 8 bases align to TRBD1. Trimming cost V 0 bases and J 0 bases; bases outside gene matches: 7. The CDR3 is 17 amino acids. Germline CDR1 is MNHEY and CDR2 is SVGAGI. The CDR3 loop reads CASSYSTGARSSYEQYF. In DNA form, the CDR3 reads TGTGCCAGCAGTTACTCGACAGGGGCGAGGAGCTCCTACGAGCAGTACTTC.

This clonotype showed up just a few times. The chain recombines TRBV4-1 with TRBJ2-2; D may be TRBD1 (6 bases). The CDR3 contains 15 residues. In germline, CDR1 is MGHRA, CDR2 YSYEKL. The germline V and J ends were trimmed by 3 bases and 3 bases, with 11 bases remaining between them. The DNA of the CDR3 is TGCGCCAGCAGCCACCTGACAGGATACACCGGGGAGCTGTTTTTT. Its translation is CASSHLTGYTGELFF.

The sample holds many counts of this clonotype. The chain couples TRBV4-1 to TRBJ2-5; the D is unclear. Germline V gene lookup returns CDR1 MGHRA and CDR2 YSYEKL. The CDR3 runs to 12 residues. The V gene lost 0 bases and the J gene lost 7 bases, with 6 bases spanning the gap. CDR3 amino acids: CASSQEGLTQYF. The CDR3 region has the DNA TGCGCCAGCAGCCAAGAAGGGTTGACCCAGTACTTC.

The J gene is TRBJ1-2, the V gene TRBV3-1, with D uncertain. The CDR3 has 15 amino acids. Germline CDR1 reads LGHDT; CDR2 reads YNNKEL (reference sequence). Trimming took off 0 bases at V and 8 bases at J, with 16 bases between the two ends. The CDR3: CASSQDRIGRRGYTF. The CDR3 DNA reads as TGTGCCAGCAGCCAAGATCGGATAGGCAGAAGGGGCTACACCTTC.

This rearrangement joins TRBV25-1 to TRBJ2-2, with D maybe TRBD2 (5 bases). Between the trimmed V and J ends, which lost 2 bases and 7 bases, there was a span of 17 bases. Per the germline V gene, CDR1 is MGHDK and CDR2 is SYGVNS. The CDR3 has 16 amino acids. CDR3 residues: CASSEVLVASGGELFF. The DNA of the CDR3 is TGTGCCAGCAGTGAAGTTTTGGTAGCGTCTGGCGGGGAGCTGTTTTTT.

This clonotype came up a few times. The gene calls are TRBV6-2 or TRBV6-3 and TRBJ2-3; D is unclear. V was shortened by 2 bases and J by 2 bases, with 5 bases between the two germline ends. The V gene's germline CDR1 is MNHEY and CDR2 SVGEGT. This CDR3 region has 13 residues. CDR3 nucleotides: TGTGCCAGCAGTTACGGATTCACAGATACGCAGTATTTT. Encoded protein: CASSYGFTDTQYF.

This clonotype was observed a few times. This chain uses TRBV7-3 with TRBJ2-5, with 11 bases matching TRBD2. Germline CDR1 and CDR2: SGHTA and FQGTGA. Trimming at V came to 4 bases and at J to 5 bases, leaving 12 bases not matched to a gene. The CDR3 contains 17 residues. CDR3: CASSSRISGRAKETQYF. DNA of the CDR3: TGTGCCAGCAGCTCCCGGATTAGCGGGAGGGCCAAGGAGACCCAGTACTTC.

This clonotype was seen only a few times. This chain links TRBV2 with TRBJ2-1; perhaps TRBD1 as D (5 bases). Per the germline V gene, CDR1 is SNHLY and CDR2 is FYNNEI. This CDR3 is built from 13 residues. Between the trimmed V and J ends, which lost 4 bases and 6 bases, there was a span of 10 bases. Here the CDR3 reads CASSVREGNEQFF. CDR3 coding DNA: TGTGCCAGCAGTGTCAGGGAAGGCAATGAGCAGTTCTTC.

The chain recombines TRBV20-1 with TRBJ1-2; D might be TRBD1 (5 bases). CDR1 and CDR2 from the germline V gene are DFQATT and SNEGSKA (reference sequence). Trimming pared 1 base from V and 7 bases from J, leaving 19 bases between. The CDR3 is made up of 15 amino acids. The CDR3 DNA sequence: TGCAGTGCTAGAGGGCGAGGGGAGTCTCTCTTTGGCTACACCTTC. It translates to CSARGRGESLFGYTF.

The J gene is TRBJ2-5, the V gene TRBV5-1; 10 positions match TRBD2. The V gene end was trimmed by 0 bases and the J gene end by 0 bases; junction bases not matched to a gene: 2. The CDR3 spans 16 residues. The germline V gene encodes CDR1 SGHRS and CDR2 YFSETQ. Here the CDR3 DNA reads TGCGCCAGCAGCTTGGTACTAGCGGGGTACCAAGAGACCCAGTACTTC. Encoded protein: CASSLVLAGYQETQYF.

V is TRBV5-1 and J is TRBJ2-7; D call uncertain. Germline V gives CDR1 SGHRS, CDR2 YFSETQ. V dropped 3 bases and J dropped 2 bases, with 9 bases sitting between them. The CDR3 extends over 13 amino acids. This chain's CDR3 is CASSYTYTYEQYF. The DNA for the CDR3 is TGCGCCAGCAGCTACACCTATACCTACGAGCAGTACTTC.

This clonotype showed up just a few times. The rearrangement links TRBV15 to TRBJ2-7, with a tentative D call TRBD2 (5 bases). Trimming left V 4 bases short and J 1 base short, with 11 bases between. This CDR3 comprises 14 residues. Per the germline V gene, CDR1 is LNHNV and CDR2 is YYDKDF (reference sequence). The CDR3 protein is CATSTPRESYEQYF. The CDR3 region has the DNA TGTGCCACCAGCACGCCTCGGGAATCCTACGAGCAGTACTTC.

This clonotype was counted a few times. The gene calls are TRBV20-1 and TRBJ2-4; 8 bases agree with TRBD2. CDR3 length: 12 amino acids. Germline CDR1 DFQATT, CDR2 SNEGSKA (reference sequence). V lost 6 bases, J lost 8 bases, and 6 bases stayed unmatched. The DNA of the CDR3 is TGCAGTGCCAAATGCGGGAGGTACATTCAGTACTTC. It translates to CSAKCGRYIQYF.

Only a few counts were recorded for this clonotype. The V gene is TRBV27, the J gene TRBJ2-3; 11 bases are a match to TRBD2. Germline assignment: CDR1 MNHEY and CDR2 SMNVEV (reference sequence). This CDR3 region has 15 residues. Germline trimming cut 3 bases from V and 5 bases from J; bases unmatched to any gene: 4. This CDR3 reads CASSLLAGGEDTQYF. The CDR3 DNA follows: TGTGCCAGCAGTTTGTTAGCGGGAGGGGAAGATACGCAGTATTTT.

This clonotype was counted only a few times. CDR3 in amino acids: CATRGVDTGELFF. In DNA, the CDR3 is TGTGCCACCAGGGGGGTCGACACCGGGGAGCTGTTTTTT. This chain links TRBV24-1 with TRBJ2-2; D may correspond to TRBD1 or TRBD2 (5 bases each). V lost 7 bases and J 3 bases, leaving 8 bases between the germline ends. This CDR3 is built from 13 residues. The germline V gene has CDR1 KGHDR and CDR2 SFDVKD.

This clonotype was seen ten or more times. The chain couples TRBV4-1 to TRBJ1-1; D not certain. Trimming cost V 7 bases and J 2 bases, with 5 bases left between them. The CDR3 loop spans 11 amino acids. Germline-derived CDR1 and CDR2 are MGHRA and YSYEKL. The CDR3 loop reads CASTYNTEAFF. The CDR3 DNA is TGCGCCAGCACCTACAACACTGAAGCTTTCTTT.